The 21 T cell receptor beta chains below all came from one sample that was sequenced in a study of CD8 T cells in ankylosing spondylitis (dated by TCRdb to the late 2010s). Beyond this particular receptor, the publication reports: Blood from ankylosing spondylitis patients appeared to be characterized by a TCR beta motif composed of eight highly homologous amino acid variants.

Receptor amplification or capture employed 5' RACE. The sequencer listed for this sample is Illumina HiSeq 2500. TCRdb redid the processing of the public reads, applying fastp at Q25 and MiXCR, and retained in-frame beta chains. Duplicate CDR3 protein sequences are folded into a single record with the most common DNA and genes. For this sample the table gives about 800,000 distinct CDR3 sequences, of which roughly 12% were detected only once. Together, the top ten hold roughly 0.51% of the sample. No antigen has been identified for these receptors. The source material was blood, either unsorted or a sorted T cell fraction (not recorded which). Receptors were obtained from a male donor with ankylosing spondylitis.

This rearrangement joins TRBV28 to TRBJ2-2; a weak D match, TRBD1 (5 bases). Trimming shortened V by 6 bases and J by 5 bases, and 16 bases separated the two germline ends. The CDR3 has 15 amino acids. The germline V gene has CDR1 MDHEN and CDR2 SYDVKM. As DNA, the CDR3 is TGTGCCAGCAGAATCGCAGGGCGTTGGACCGGGGAGCTGTTTTTT. Protein: CASRIAGRWTGELFF.

V and J are TRBV20-1 and TRBJ2-7, with D possibly matching TRBD1 (5 bases). V was trimmed by 3 bases and J by 5 bases, leaving 11 bases between them. This CDR3 is 12 amino acids long. Germline values: CDR1 DFQATT, CDR2 SNEGSKA (reference sequence). CDR3 DNA sequence: TGCAGTGCTAGCGGCAGGGTGAACGAGCAGTACTTC. Its protein is CSASGRVNEQYF.

The rearrangement joins TRBV27 to TRBJ2-1; D is perhaps TRBD2 (6 bases). This CDR3 has 13 residues. Germline CDR1 is MNHEY and CDR2 is SMNVEV (reference sequence). The V and J ends lost 5 bases and 9 bases respectively, with 14 bases between them. The CDR3 DNA reads as TGTGCCAGCAGTAGGACTATGGCCGGTGAGCAGTTCTTC. Protein: CASSRTMAGEQFF.

This clonotype has a handful of counts. The chain has TRBV7-2 and TRBJ1-3; 9 bases match TRBD1. CDR1 is SGHTA and CDR2 is FQGNSA in the germline V gene. This CDR3 comprises 16 residues. Trimming took 5 bases from V and 1 from J; bases not matched to a gene: 6. The CDR3 DNA sequence: TGTGCCAGCAGCCGCGACAGGGGGAATTCTGGAAACACCATATATTTT. Residues: CASSRDRGNSGNTIYF.

This clonotype was found a few times. V usage is TRBV20-1 and J usage is TRBJ1-1, with D perhaps TRBD1 (6 bases). Trimming stripped 6 bases from V and 4 bases from J, with 15 bases between. This CDR3 spans 13 amino acids. Germline V gene data show CDR1 as DFQATT and CDR2 as SNEGSKA (reference sequence). The CDR3 region has the DNA TGCAGTGCCCACCGGTTCAGGGGCACTGAAGCTTTCTTT. Translation: CSAHRFRGTEAFF.

As for this clonotype: The junction departs from germline at one end; a sequencing error may be responsible. The J gene is TRBJ2-2, the V gene TRBV5-6; possibly TRBD2 for D (5 bases). CDR1 and CDR2 from the germline V gene are SGHDT and YYEEEE. The CDR3 consists of 13 residues. The CDR3 reads CASRLVDTGELFF. The CDR3 DNA follows: TGTGCCAGCAGACTGGTTGACACCGGGGAGTTGTTTTTT.

This clonotype has a handful of counts. This rearrangement joins TRBV20-1 to TRBJ2-6; no reliable D call. The V end lost 0 bases, the J end lost 2 bases, and 8 bases lay between the germline ends. The CDR3 is made up of 15 amino acids. The germline gives CDR1 DFQATT, CDR2 SNEGSKA (reference sequence). The CDR3 DNA reads as TGCAGTGCTAGAGATCGAGGACCTGGGGCCAACGTCCTGACTTTC. This encodes CSARDRGPGANVLTF.

The V and J genes are TRBV20-1 and TRBJ2-7; D is undetermined. The length of the CDR3 is 11 residues. The V gene's germline CDR1 is DFQATT and CDR2 SNEGSKA (reference sequence). Trimming took 5 bases from V and 4 from J, leaving 9 bases between them. CDR3 DNA: TGCAGTGCTCCGGACGCGTACGAGCAGTACTTC. Its protein product is CSAPDAYEQYF.

This clonotype has a handful of counts. This sequence joins TRBV10-3 and TRBJ1-1; D gene unclear. Germline assignment: CDR1 ENHRY and CDR2 SYGVKD. The CDR3 runs to 14 residues. V was trimmed by 6 bases and J by 3 bases, leaving 14 bases between them. The DNA for the CDR3 is TGTGCCATCAGGCAGGCCCCGACGGACACTGAAGCTTTCTTT. It specifies CAIRQAPTDTEAFF.

This clonotype has just one count. The chain links TRBV7-2 to TRBJ1-1; D is unclear. The CDR3 length is 15 residues. Trimming removed 2 bases at V and 2 bases at J, with 12 bases between. Germline loops: CDR1 SGHTA, CDR2 FQGNSA. The CDR3 DNA is TGTGCCAGCAGCTTATTCCATCGTGGAAACACTGAAGCTTTCTTT. Amino acids: CASSLFHRGNTEAFF.

This CDR3 reads CASSFGFSKNIQYF. The CDR3 DNA reads TGTGCCAGCAGTTTCGGGTTCAGCAAAAACATTCAGTACTTC. The chain carries TRBV12-3 or TRBV12-4 and TRBJ2-4; D gene unclear. The CDR3 totals 14 residues. V lost 3 bases, J lost 3 bases, and 9 bases lay in between.

This clonotype was detected only a few times. This chain links TRBV20-1 with TRBJ2-1, with 8 bases identical to TRBD2. The CDR3 is 13 residues long. In germline, CDR1 is DFQATT, CDR2 SNEGSKA (reference sequence). Losses at the gene ends were 3 bases for V and 8 bases for J; bases not matched to a gene: 6. CDR3 sequence (DNA): TGCAGTGCTAGTCGGGAGGGCCGGCATGAGCAGTTCTTC. Translating gives CSASREGRHEQFF.

There are a few counts of this clonotype. J is TRBJ2-3 and V is TRBV18, with 11 bases matching TRBD2. Looked up from germline, CDR1 is KGHSH and CDR2 is LQKENI. This CDR3 comprises 16 residues. The V and J ends lost 1 base and 2 bases, in that order; junction bases with no gene match: 2. CDR3 loop: CASSPLGLADTDTQYF. CDR3 sequence (DNA): TGTGCCAGCTCACCACTGGGACTAGCGGACACAGATACGCAGTATTTT.

The table lists this clonotype with many counts. The chain joins TRBV7-9 to TRBJ2-3, with 13 bases identical to TRBD2. The germline V gene has CDR1 SEHNR and CDR2 FQNEAQ (reference sequence). The CDR3 covers 15 residues. The V gene end was trimmed by 5 bases and the J gene end by 6 bases; junction bases not matched to a gene: 5. DNA for the CDR3: TGTGCCAGCAGCCGGACTAGCGGGGGAACCGATACGCAGTATTTT. Residues: CASSRTSGGTDTQYF.

The J gene is TRBJ2-2, the V gene TRBV18; D remains unclear. The CDR3 has 16 residues. The V end lost 0 bases, the J end lost 0 bases, and 8 bases lay between the germline ends. Germline V gene data show CDR1 as KGHSH and CDR2 as LQKENI. CDR3 DNA sequence: TGTGCCAGCTCACCACCGGGCAGGCCGAACACCGGGGAGCTGTTTTTT. As protein: CASSPPGRPNTGELFF.

This clonotype was counted between two and nine times. V and J are TRBV5-8 and TRBJ2-1; D call uncertain. Looked up from germline, CDR1 is SGHTS and CDR2 is YDEGEE. Trimming left V 0 bases short and J 9 bases short, with 13 bases between. This CDR3 spans 14 amino acids. The CDR3 region is CASSLAYRLGEQFF. The CDR3 DNA reads TGTGCCAGCAGCTTGGCGTATAGGTTGGGTGAGCAGTTCTTC.

This clonotype turned up a few times. The chain is built from TRBV4-3 and TRBJ1-2; D is uncertain. The CDR3 sequence is 13 residues long. The germline V and J ends were trimmed by 0 bases and 4 bases, with 6 bases remaining between them. Germline CDR1 reads LGHNA; CDR2 reads YSLEER. CDR3 loop: CASSQDLVYGYTF. The DNA of the CDR3 is TGCGCCAGCAGCCAAGATCTCGTCTATGGCTACACCTTC.

The chain carries TRBV20-1 and TRBJ2-7; TRBD2 agrees at 10 bases. CDR1 is DFQATT and CDR2 is SNEGSKA in the germline V gene (reference sequence). V shed 1 base and J 2 bases; nucleotides not matched to a gene: 8. CDR3 length equals 16 residues. The CDR3 sequence is CSARGLAGTGAYEQYF. DNA for the CDR3: TGCAGTGCTAGAGGACTAGCGGGCACCGGGGCCTACGAGCAGTACTTC.

The chain employs TRBV29-1 and TRBJ1-3, with D hard to call. Trimming removed 6 bases from V and 3 bases from J, with 9 bases in between. The CDR3 covers 12 residues. Germline assignment: CDR1 SQVTM and CDR2 ANQGSEA. This CDR3 reads CSVTPGGNTIYF. CDR3 sequence (DNA): TGCAGCGTGACCCCGGGTGGAAACACCATATATTTT.

The CDR3 region is CSARDKGWETQYF. For the CDR3, the DNA is TGCAGTGCTAGAGATAAAGGTTGGGAGACCCAGTACTTC. The chain joins TRBV20-1 to TRBJ2-5; D gene unclear. Per the germline V gene, CDR1 is DFQATT and CDR2 is SNEGSKA (reference sequence). With 0 bases removed from V and 5 bases from J, the gap between germline ends came to 10 bases. The CDR3 runs 13 residues.

This clonotype was counted only a few times. The J gene is TRBJ2-7, the V gene TRBV6-5, with 10 bases identical to TRBD1. Trimming cost V 2 bases and J 7 bases; bases outside gene matches: 8. The CDR3 totals 15 residues. From germline, CDR1 is MNHEY and CDR2 SVGAGI. The CDR3 reads CASSYLGQGLREQYF. Here the CDR3 DNA reads TGTGCCAGCAGTTACCTGGGACAGGGGTTGAGGGAGCAGTACTTC.